This T cell receptor beta chain was recorded in a study of shared clonotypes between healthy human individuals. Generated by immunoSEQ multiplex PCR, the TCRdb table keeps only in-frame clones and is missing some. In the table there are about 2 million clones, around 95% of which are singletons. The CDR3 extends over 15 amino acids. Trimming stripped 4 bases from V and 0 bases from J, with 10 bases between. Germline V CDR1 and CDR2: SNHLY, FYNNEI. Sequencing input: naive CD4+ T cells sorted from blood. Specified subset: CD45RA+ positively selected. The V and J genes are TRBV2 and TRBJ2-1; a weak D match, TRBD1 (6 bases). This TCR derives from a man in his late teens or twenties in good health. CDR3 nucleotides: TGTGCCAGCAGTGTCACAGGGAGCTCCTACAATGAGCAGTTCTTC. Amino acids: CASSVTGSSYNEQFF.